The TCR beta chain under discussion was sequenced for a study of CD8 T cells in ankylosing spondylitis. Study-level results: Matched synovial fluid from ankylosing spondylitis patients was reported to be enriched for disease-linked clones. The study identified a TCR beta motif of fewer than 10 highly homologous variants that appeared characteristic of ankylosing spondylitis blood. In synovial fluid and blood from reactive arthritis, some motif variants were previously reported.

TCRdb re-called the 5' RACE reads through MiXCR, storing one row per CDR3 protein. The sample records approximately 350,000 distinct CDR3 sequences, roughly 15% being singletons. This clonotype was seen more than once but under ten times. The antigen is not known. The CDR3 totals 15 residues. Trimming cost V 5 bases and J 1 base, with 12 bases left between them. Germline CDR1 is SNHLY and CDR2 is FYNNEI. The rearrangement joins TRBV2 to TRBJ2-1; perhaps TRBD1 as D (5 bases). Sequencing input: blood, either unsorted or a sorted T cell fraction (not recorded which). The receptor was isolated from a male donor with ankylosing spondylitis or in good health (not recorded which). The CDR3 DNA sequence: TGTGCCAGCAGTCCCAGGGATGGGTCCTACAATGAGCAGTTCTTC. Translation gives CASSPRDGSYNEQFF.